There are a few counts of the clone carrying this T cell receptor (beta chain). This CDR3 spans 14 amino acids. The germline V gene has CDR1 MNHEY and CDR2 SVGEGT. After removal of 5 bases from V and 5 bases from J, the junction contained 5 bases not matched to a gene. The data were taken from a study of blood T cells in healthy people across ages. Primers used in a second PCR of about 6 to 12 cycles were a sample-barcoded 5' primer and a J-beta primer mix. TCRdb independently ran MiXCR on the 5' RACE reads; one entry per CDR3 protein. Seen here are about 580,000 distinct CDR3 sequences, 47% observed once, and the top ten hold 20% to 25%.

Sequencing was carried out using blood. The chain joins TRBV6-2 or TRBV6-3 to TRBJ2-1; the match to TRBD2 covers 8 bases. This clonotype was sampled from a man older than 75 in good health. CDR3 sequence reads: CASSQAGADNEQFF. The CDR3, as DNA: TGTGCCAGCAGTCAAGCGGGAGCTGACAATGAGCAGTTCTTC.